One sample yielded the 28 T cell receptor beta chains listed below, sequenced in a study of blood T cell repertoires in COVID-19 (TCRdb year 2020). The method behind the library was the immunoSEQ multiplex PCR assay. TCRdb provides this immuneACCESS table in a form limited to in-frame rearrangements. Some clones are lacking; in checked studies, under half of them reflect an unresolved V gene, and why the rest are absent is not known. The sample profile shows about 230,000 clones; 65% to 90% of them were found once. The biggest ten clones account for 4.5% to 5.5% of the sample. The sample taken for sequencing was peripheral blood. The receptor source for this set is a man aged 50 to 60 with COVID-19, enrolled during active disease.

In this sample, this clone turned up a few times. A junction end diverges from the germline sequence, so it may reflect a read error. This chain connects TRBV7-7 to TRBJ1-3, with 7 positions matching TRBD1. The length of the CDR3 is 17 residues. Germline CDR1 reads SSHAT; CDR2 reads FNYEAQ (reference sequence). The CDR3 bases are TGTGCTAGCAGCCCAAGTAGACAGGGCGTCTCTGGAAACACCATATATTTT. Amino acids: CASSPSRQGVSGNTIYF. The full variable domain, rest sourced from reference TRBV7-7 and TRBJ1-3, is GAGVSQSPRYKVTKRGQDVTLRCDPISSHATLYWYQQALGQGPEFLTYFNYEAQPDKSGLPSDRFSAERPEGSISTLTIQRTEQRDSAMYRCASSPSRQGVSGNTIYFGEGSWLTVV.

V gene TRBV9 combines with J gene TRBJ2-7, with D tentatively TRBD2 (5 bases). Trimming removed 0 bases at V and 5 bases at J, with 18 bases between. This CDR3 has 16 amino acids. Germline-derived CDR1 and CDR2 are SGDLS and YYNGEE. In DNA, the CDR3 is TGTGCCAGCAGCGTAGACGGGGAGCCTACGCTCCACGAGCAGTACTTC. It encodes CASSVDGEPTLHEQYF.

This clone was seen a single time. The rearrangement links TRBV4-1 to TRBJ2-2, with D tentatively TRBD2 (6 bases). The germline gives CDR1 MGHRA, CDR2 YSYEKL. Trimming removed 3 bases from V and 6 bases from J, with 20 bases in between. The CDR3 contains 17 residues. CDR3 residues: CASSQGQYGGGPGELFF. CDR3 bases: TGCGCCAGCAGCCAGGGGCAGTATGGGGGAGGACCCGGGGAGCTGTTTTTT.

The chain combines TRBV11-3 with TRBJ2-3, with D perhaps TRBD1 (6 bases). The germline CDR1 and CDR2 sequences are SGHNT and YENEEA. The CDR3 runs to 13 residues. The V and J ends lost 3 bases and 5 bases respectively, with 9 bases between them. The CDR3 nucleotides read TGTGCCAGCAGCTTCAGGGGTGGAGATACGCAGTATTTT. Translation: CASSFRGGDTQYF.

This rearrangement joins TRBV5-1 to TRBJ2-7; D ambiguous. CDR1 SGHRS and CDR2 YFSETQ come from the germline V gene. Trimming took off 4 bases at V and 6 bases at J, with 14 bases between the two ends. This CDR3 has 13 residues. CDR3 amino acids: CASSRVVAGEQYF. The CDR3 DNA follows: TGCGCCAGCAGCAGAGTTGTAGCCGGCGAGCAGTACTTC.

This clone was seen only once. J is TRBJ2-2 and V is TRBV18; 10 bases are shared with TRBD1. CDR1 KGHSH and CDR2 LQKENI come from the germline V gene. Germline trimming cut 3 bases from V and 4 bases from J; bases unmatched to any gene: 5. CDR3 length: 16 amino acids. CDR3 residues: CASSPSGTGVTGELFF. CDR3 DNA: TGTGCCAGCTCACCCTCCGGGACAGGGGTCACCGGGGAGCTGTTTTTT. The variable domain in full, with the rest retrieved from reference TRBV18 and TRBJ2-2, is NAGVMQNPRHLVRRRGQEARLRCSPMKGHSHVYWYRQLPEEGLKFMVYLQKENIIDESGMPKERFSAEFPKEGPSILRIQQVVRGDSAAYFCASSPSGTGVTGELFFGEGSRLTVL.

The chain has TRBV6-5 and TRBJ1-5, with D unresolved. Germline V gene sequence: CDR1 MNHEY, CDR2 SVGAGI. V dropped 6 bases and J dropped 4 bases, with 13 bases sitting between them. There are 14 residues in the CDR3. The CDR3 here is CASSRAGGNQPQHF. DNA for the CDR3: TGTGCCAGCAGCCGGGCTGGAGGGAATCAGCCCCAGCATTTT.

The chain recombines TRBV4-1 with TRBJ1-1; D remains unclear. The CDR3 extends over 14 amino acids. Trimming took 4 bases from V and 4 from J, leaving 13 bases between them. Germline CDR1 reads MGHRA; CDR2 reads YSYEKL. DNA of the CDR3: TGCGCCAGCAGCCCCATGGAACGGGGCACTGAAGCTTTCTTT. It codes for CASSPMERGTEAFF.

This chain uses TRBV5-4 with TRBJ2-1, with TRBD2 identical over 10 bases. Looked up from germline, CDR1 is SGHNT and CDR2 is YYREEE (reference sequence). V trimming: 0 bases; J trimming: 4 bases; junction bases outside the gene matches: 4. The CDR3 has 16 residues. The CDR3 nucleotides read TGTGCCAGCAGCTTGGTGGCTAGCGGGGGATACAATGAGCAGTTCTTC. Its protein product is CASSLVASGGYNEQFF.

The chain joins TRBV7-9 to TRBJ1-2; D might be TRBD1 (6 bases). V lost 5 bases to trimming and J lost 6 bases, with 22 bases between them. This CDR3 is built from 16 residues. Germline lookup yields CDR1 SEHNR and CDR2 FQNEAQ (reference sequence). The CDR3 loop reads CASSLANAQGTHGYTF. The CDR3 DNA reads TGTGCCAGCAGCCTCGCCAATGCACAGGGCACGCATGGCTACACCTTC.

There are a few counts of this clone. The CDR3 sequence is CATRGQLDTGELFF. The CDR3 DNA reads TGTGCCACCAGAGGACAGTTAGACACCGGGGAGCTGTTTTTT. The chain is built from TRBV15 and TRBJ2-2; weak D call: TRBD1 (6 bases). The CDR3 is made up of 14 amino acids. The V gene lost 6 bases and the J gene lost 3 bases, with 11 bases spanning the gap. Per the germline V gene, CDR1 is LNHNV and CDR2 is YYDKDF (reference sequence). Complete variable domain (other parts from reference TRBV15 and TRBJ2-2): DAMVIQNPRYQVTQFGKPVTLSCSQTLNHNVMYWYQQKSSQAPKLLFHYYDKDFNNEADTPDNFQSRRPNTSFCFLDIRSPGLGDTAMYLCATRGQLDTGELFFGEGSRLTVL.

This chain links TRBV4-3 with TRBJ2-1; 7 bases are shared with TRBD2. Germline CDR1 LGHNA, CDR2 YSLEER. V trimming: 0 bases; J trimming: 2 bases; junction bases outside the gene matches: 7. The CDR3 covers 17 residues. DNA of the CDR3: TGCGCCAGCAGCCAAGATCTGGGAGGGTCCCCCTACAATGAGCAGTTCTTC. Its protein is CASSQDLGGSPYNEQFF.

The rearrangement uses TRBV6-5 and TRBJ1-2; D not resolved. The germline gives CDR1 MNHEY, CDR2 SVGAGI. Trimming shortened V by 5 bases and J by 6 bases, and 13 bases separated the two germline ends. This CDR3 spans 13 amino acids. The CDR3 here is CASSLFGVDGYTF. The CDR3 nucleotides are TGTGCCAGCAGTCTCTTCGGGGTTGATGGCTACACCTTC.

This clone was seen once. The V and J genes are TRBV11-2 and TRBJ1-2, with D perhaps TRBD1 (5 bases). The V gene's germline CDR1 is SGHAT and CDR2 FQNNGV. This CDR3 has 15 residues. Deletions cut 2 bases from V and 8 bases from J, with 18 bases between. The CDR3 here is CASSLSPLPNRGYTF. Written as DNA, the CDR3 is TGTGCCAGCAGCTTAAGTCCCTTGCCCAACAGGGGCTACACCTTC. Variable domain in full (rest from reference TRBV11-2 and TRBJ1-2): EAGVAQSPRYKIIEKRQSVAFWCNPISGHATLYWYQQILGQGPKLLIQFQNNGVVDDSQLPKDRFSAERLKGVDSTLKIQPAKLEDSAVYLCASSLSPLPNRGYTFGSGTRLTVV.

This clone appeared a few times. The chain links TRBV18 to TRBJ2-7, with TRBD1 matching 8 bases. CDR3 length: 14 residues. Per germline, CDR1 KGHSH and CDR2 LQKENI. With V trimmed by 3 bases and J by 6 bases, 7 bases remained unmatched. CDR3 in amino acids: CASSPRTGSIEQYF. The CDR3 nucleotides are TGTGCCAGCTCACCCAGGACAGGGTCCATCGAGCAGTACTTC. The full variable domain, in which reference TRBV18 and TRBJ2-7 provide the parts outside the CDR3, is NAGVMQNPRHLVRRRGQEARLRCSPMKGHSHVYWYRQLPEEGLKFMVYLQKENIIDESGMPKERFSAEFPKEGPSILRIQQVVRGDSAAYFCASSPRTGSIEQYFGPGTRLTVT.

This chain links TRBV19 with TRBJ1-5, with D perhaps TRBD1 (5 bases). The CDR3 runs to 15 residues. Per germline, CDR1 LNHDA and CDR2 SQIVND (reference sequence). The germline V and J ends were trimmed by 3 bases and 0 bases, with 9 bases remaining between them. Here the CDR3 DNA reads TGTGCCAGTAGTATCCGGGGGAGTAGCAATCAGCCCCAGCATTTT. This encodes CASSIRGSSNQPQHF. The entire variable domain, with the rest obtained from reference TRBV19 and TRBJ1-5, is as follows: DGGITQSPKYLFRKEGQNVTLSCEQNLNHDAMYWYRQDPGQGLRLIYYSQIVNDFQKGDIAEGYSVSREKKESFPLTVTSAQKNPTAFYLCASSIRGSSNQPQHFGDGTRLSIL.

The chain is built from TRBV11-2 and TRBJ2-3, with 7 positions matching TRBD2. CDR3 size: 16 residues. Germline lookup yields CDR1 SGHAT and CDR2 FQNNGV. V lost 0 bases and J lost 6; bases outside the gene matches: 9. The chain's CDR3 is CASSLDTGGVSDTQYF. The CDR3 DNA reads as TGTGCCAGCAGCTTAGATACGGGGGGTGTTTCCGATACGCAGTATTTT.

The gene calls are TRBV4-2 and TRBJ2-3, with 8 bases matching TRBD1. CDR1 is LGHNA and CDR2 is YNFKEQ in the germline V gene. V shed 0 bases and J 5 bases; nucleotides not matched to a gene: 4. The CDR3 is 15 amino acids. The CDR3 loop is CASSQDTGGQDTQYF. CDR3 DNA: TGTGCCAGCAGCCAAGATACAGGGGGGCAAGATACGCAGTATTTT.

V usage is TRBV5-6 and J usage is TRBJ1-1, with D hard to call. Trimming took 4 bases from V and 5 from J, leaving 15 bases between them. CDR3 length equals 14 residues. The germline V gene has CDR1 SGHDT and CDR2 YYEEEE. The CDR3 sequence: CASSRGGRGTEAFF. The CDR3 DNA reads as TGTGCCAGCAGCCGTGGAGGGAGAGGGACTGAAGCTTTCTTT. Combining the CDR3 with reference TRBV5-6 and TRBJ1-1 gives the whole variable domain DAGVTQSPTHLIKTRGQQVTLRCSPKSGHDTVSWYQQALGQGPQFIFQYYEEEERQRGNFPDRFSGHQFPNYSSELNVNALLLGDSALYLCASSRGGRGTEAFFGQGTRLTVV.

The gene calls are TRBV19 and TRBJ2-7; D is possibly TRBD1 (5 bases). Germline assignment: CDR1 LNHDA and CDR2 SQIVND (reference sequence). V was trimmed by 3 bases and J by 6 bases, leaving 12 bases between them. The CDR3 covers 13 residues. The CDR3 loop reads CASSMGQLGEQYF. CDR3 DNA sequence: TGTGCCAGTAGTATGGGGCAGTTAGGCGAGCAGTACTTC.

This sequence joins TRBV7-6 and TRBJ2-7; TRBD2 matches at 10 bases. Germline V gives CDR1 SGHVS, CDR2 FNYEAQ. J lost 4 bases, V lost 2 bases, and 5 bases had no gene match. This CDR3 has 15 amino acids. The CDR3 sequence: CASSLLRTSGYEQYF. In DNA form, the CDR3 reads TGTGCCAGCAGCTTATTACGGACTAGCGGTTACGAGCAGTACTTC. The full variable domain, in which reference TRBV7-6 and TRBJ2-7 provide the parts outside the CDR3, is GAGVSQSPRYKVTKRGQDVALRCDPISGHVSLYWYRQALGQGPEFLTYFNYEAQQDKSGLPNDRFSAERPEGSISTLTIQRTEQRDSAMYRCASSLLRTSGYEQYFGPGTRLTVT.

The V call is TRBV9, the J call TRBJ2-2, with D tentatively TRBD1 (6 bases). Trimming stripped 3 bases from V and 0 bases from J, with 21 bases between. Per the germline V gene, CDR1 is SGDLS and CDR2 is YYNGEE. This CDR3 is 19 amino acids long. The CDR3 region is CASSATPDSFSTNTGELFF. As DNA, the CDR3 is TGTGCCAGCAGCGCAACTCCGGACAGCTTTTCCACGAACACCGGGGAGCTGTTTTTT.

This chain joins TRBV5-1 and TRBJ2-2, with 7 bases that match TRBD1. CDR1 and CDR2 from the germline V gene are SGHRS and YFSETQ. The CDR3 loop spans 14 amino acids. The junction had 8 bases not matched to a gene; V was cut back by 6 bases and J by 6 bases. The CDR3 loop reads CASTGGSNAGELFF. The CDR3 region has the DNA TGCGCCAGCACAGGGGGTTCAAATGCCGGGGAGCTGTTTTTT.

This clone turned up a few times. Its ends do not fully match the called genes, so a read error is possible. The chain links TRBV14 to TRBJ1-3; D is perhaps TRBD1 (5 bases). In germline, CDR1 is SGHDN, CDR2 FVKESK. The CDR3 length is 11 residues. The CDR3 loop reads CASSQYRDLDF. The CDR3 DNA follows: TGTGCCAGCAGCCAGTACCGGGACTTGGATTTT.

This chain joins TRBV10-3 and TRBJ2-5, with TRBD1 matching 10 bases. V lost 9 bases and J lost 1; bases outside the gene matches: 5. The germline gives CDR1 ENHRY, CDR2 SYGVKD. CDR3 length equals 14 residues. This CDR3 reads CAMARDRGQETQYF. The CDR3 nucleotides read TGTGCCATGGCCCGGGACAGGGGCCAAGAGACCCAGTACTTC.

V usage is TRBV14 and J usage is TRBJ1-2; D not resolved. In germline, CDR1 is SGHDN, CDR2 FVKESK. Trimming took 2 bases from V and 5 from J, leaving 6 bases between them. The CDR3 length is 12 residues. Here the CDR3 reads CASSQRGYGYTF. The CDR3 bases are TGTGCCAGCAGCCAACGAGGGTATGGCTACACCTTC.

This chain joins TRBV5-4 and TRBJ1-2; possibly TRBD1 for D (5 bases). V was cut by 1 base and J by 8 bases, with 18 bases left in between. This CDR3 region has 15 residues. Looked up from germline, CDR1 is SGHNT and CDR2 is YYREEE (reference sequence). The chain's CDR3 is CASSLTGTSTGGYTF. Here the CDR3 DNA reads TGTGCCAGCAGCTTGACCGGGACTTCTACCGGGGGCTACACCTTC.

The chain joins TRBV11-1 to TRBJ2-7; D not resolved. The CDR3 totals 14 residues. V was trimmed by 2 bases and J by 0 bases, leaving 8 bases between them. Germline V CDR1 and CDR2: SGHAT, FQDESV (reference sequence). For the CDR3, the DNA is TGTGCCAGCAGCTTACCAGGAAACTCCTACGAGCAGTACTTC. The encoded protein is CASSLPGNSYEQYF.